Each of the 29 T cell receptor beta chains below was sequenced from the same sample in a study of blood T cells in healthy people across ages. Together with a sample-barcoded 5' primer, a J-beta primer mix was included in a second PCR lasting about 7 to 11 cycles. TCRdb reanalysed the 5' RACE reads using MiXCR and keeps one entry per CDR3 protein. The table includes about 1.6 million distinct CDR3 sequences, roughly 32% detected once. Sequencing used blood. Source of these receptors: a young woman in good health.

Details on this clonotype: Just one base apart from a much larger clone, this may be a read error. The chain carries TRBV28 and TRBJ2-5; D possibly corresponds to TRBD2 (6 bases). Germline CDR1 is MDHEN and CDR2 is SYDVKM. CDR3 size: 16 residues. CDR3 residues: CAGSLRLASHQETQYF. CDR3 coding DNA: TGTGCCGGCAGTTTAAGGCTAGCGTCGCACCAAGAGACCCAGTACTTC.

This chain links TRBV5-1 with TRBJ2-7; 10 bases match TRBD1. The CDR3 has 16 residues. Germline V gives CDR1 SGHRS, CDR2 YFSETQ. J gave up 3 bases and V 0 bases, and 6 bases lay outside the gene matches. CDR3 sequence reads: CASSLGQGASHYEQYF. CDR3 DNA sequence: TGCGCCAGCAGCTTGGGACAGGGGGCATCTCACTACGAGCAGTACTTC.

This clonotype was seen a few times. V gene TRBV20-1 combines with J gene TRBJ2-7; D might be TRBD1 (6 bases). The CDR3 runs to 16 residues. Germline values: CDR1 DFQATT, CDR2 SNEGSKA (reference sequence). V shed 1 base and J shed 0 bases, with 16 bases lying between them. The CDR3 protein is CSARAGRGPTSYEQYF. Written as DNA, the CDR3 is TGCAGTGCTAGAGCCGGCAGGGGCCCAACCTCCTACGAGCAGTACTTC.

This sequence joins TRBV29-1 and TRBJ2-3; TRBD2 matches 11 bases. Trimming removed 0 bases from V and 7 bases from J; junction bases left unmatched: 6. The CDR3 is 15 residues long. CDR1 is SQVTM, CDR2 ANQGSEA, per germline. This CDR3 reads CSVEDPTSGTNTQYF. Here the CDR3 DNA reads TGCAGCGTTGAAGATCCGACTAGCGGGACTAATACGCAGTATTTT.

This clonotype appeared many times. This chain uses TRBV27 with TRBJ2-7; tentatively, D is TRBD2 (7 bases). The V end lost 1 base, the J end lost 3 bases, and 13 bases lay between the germline ends. The CDR3 has 15 residues. Germline V CDR1 and CDR2: MNHEY, SMNVEV (reference sequence). For the CDR3, the DNA is TGTGCCAGCAGTTTATTAGGCGGGGGCGGCTACGAGCAGTACTTC. Amino acid sequence: CASSLLGGGGYEQYF.

The table lists this clonotype with a few counts. This sequence joins TRBV28 and TRBJ2-7; D is undetermined. The CDR3 totals 14 residues. Germline V gene lookup returns CDR1 MDHEN and CDR2 SYDVKM. V was clipped by 10 bases and J by 5 bases, with 21 bases between them. CDR3 protein: CATYGTYYVDEQYF. The CDR3 coding sequence is TGTGCCACCTACGGAACCTACTACGTAGACGAGCAGTACTTC. Full variable domain (missing parts from reference TRBV28 and TRBJ2-7): DVKVTQSSRYLVKRTGEKVFLECVQDMDHENMFWYRQDPGLGLRLIYFSYDVKMKEKGDIPEGYSVSREKKERFSLILESASTNQTSMYLCATYGTYYVDEQYFGPGTRLTVT.

This clonotype has more than one count but fewer than ten. The chain employs TRBV6-2 or TRBV6-3 and TRBJ1-1; no clear D gene. CDR1 is MNHEY and CDR2 is SVGEGT in the germline V gene. Trimming left V 5 bases short and J 0 bases short, with 25 bases between. This CDR3 has 19 residues. As DNA, the CDR3 is TGTGCCAGCAGTGATAGCCGGGCCCGAGGATACCCCTTGAACACTGAAGCTTTCTTT. As protein: CASSDSRARGYPLNTEAFF.

This clonotype was counted at least ten times. The chain couples TRBV12-3 or TRBV12-4 to TRBJ2-7; the D is unclear. Trimming left V 3 bases short and J 6 bases short, with 9 bases between. The CDR3 runs 12 residues. The CDR3, as DNA: TGTGCCAGCAGTTTGGGGAAACCCGAGCAGTACTTC. Its translation is CASSLGKPEQYF.

This clonotype was found a few times. This chain joins TRBV20-1 and TRBJ2-1, with a tentative D call TRBD2 (6 bases). The CDR3 sequence is 18 residues long. From germline, CDR1 is DFQATT and CDR2 SNEGSKA (reference sequence). With 7 bases removed from V and 8 bases from J, the gap between germline ends came to 33 bases. The CDR3 is CSGRGWVVGASQSDEQFF. CDR3 nucleotide sequence: TGCAGTGGGAGGGGTTGGGTGGTTGGGGCCTCGCAGAGCGATGAGCAGTTCTTC.

This clonotype was seen only a few times. This sequence joins TRBV7-6 and TRBJ2-2, with 12 nucleotides matching TRBD2. This CDR3 is built from 17 residues. Germline-derived CDR1 and CDR2 are SGHVS and FNYEAQ. V was pared by 1 base and J by 4 bases, with 4 bases of the junction left unmatched. The CDR3 is CASSLELLAGGTGELFF. The DNA for the CDR3 is TGTGCCAGCAGCTTAGAGTTACTAGCGGGGGGCACCGGGGAGCTGTTTTTT.

The chain couples TRBV12-5 to TRBJ2-1; TRBD1 agrees at 8 bases. Germline CDR1 reads LGHNT; CDR2 reads FRNRAP. The CDR3 contains 15 residues. V trimming: 5 bases; J trimming: 9 bases; junction bases outside the gene matches: 12. The CDR3 DNA sequence: TGTGCTAGTGGTCTTCAGGGGGCGAGGAGTGGTGAGCAGTTCTTC. This codes for CASGLQGARSGEQFF. The full variable domain, with the rest looked up from reference TRBV12-5 and TRBJ2-1, is DARVTQTPRHKVTEMGQEVTMRCQPILGHNTVFWYRQTMMQGLELLAYFRNRAPLDDSGMPKDRFSAEMPDATLATLKIQPSEPRDSAVYFCASGLQGARSGEQFFGPGTRLTVL.

This clonotype appeared a few times. The chain uses TRBV20-1 and TRBJ1-1; 8 bases agree with TRBD1. Per the germline V gene, CDR1 is DFQATT and CDR2 is SNEGSKA (reference sequence). V was clipped by 6 bases and J by 0 bases; unmatched bases: 9. This CDR3 spans 15 amino acids. This CDR3 reads CSATDRGALNTEAFF. In DNA, the CDR3 is TGCAGTGCGACCGACAGGGGCGCTTTGAACACTGAAGCTTTCTTT.

This clonotype was counted a few times. The chain uses TRBV6-1 and TRBJ1-4, with D uncertain. The V end lost 6 bases, the J end lost 8 bases, and 7 bases lay between the germline ends. This CDR3 region has 11 residues. CDR1 MNHNS and CDR2 SASEGT come from the germline V gene. The CDR3 spells CASRVEEKLFF. CDR3 in DNA: TGTGCCAGCAGGGTAGAGGAAAAACTGTTTTTT.

This chain links TRBV9 with TRBJ1-1; weak D call: TRBD1 (5 bases). This CDR3 has 13 residues. Germline V gives CDR1 SGDLS, CDR2 YYNGEE. V was clipped by 3 bases and J by 6 bases, with 12 bases between them. The CDR3 protein is CASSAGAGPEAFF. The CDR3 coding sequence is TGTGCCAGCAGCGCCGGAGCGGGACCTGAAGCTTTCTTT.

This clonotype was found many times. This chain uses TRBV30 with TRBJ2-7; no clear D. The germline V gene has CDR1 GTSNPN and CDR2 SVGIG (reference sequence). CDR3 length: 11 residues. Trimming shortened V by 0 bases and J by 5 bases, and 5 bases separated the two germline ends. The CDR3 nucleotides read TGTGCCTGGAGTGTCCGGGACGAGCAGTACTTC. Amino acids: CAWSVRDEQYF.

The chain carries TRBV2 and TRBJ1-1; 9 bases fit TRBD1. CDR1 and CDR2 from the germline V gene are SNHLY and FYNNEI. Trimming took 5 bases from V and 1 from J; bases not matched to a gene: 5. CDR3 size: 15 residues. The CDR3 DNA reads TGTGCCAGCAGTTCGGACAGGGGAAGGAACACTGAAGCTTTCTTT. This translates into CASSSDRGRNTEAFF.

Comment on this clonotype: This may be a read error, as it is one base from a much larger clone. V usage is TRBV28 and J usage is TRBJ2-7; 8 nucleotides agree with TRBD1. This CDR3 comprises 11 residues. V dropped 6 bases and J dropped 12; count of bases not matched to a gene: 7. The germline CDR1 and CDR2 sequences are MDHEN and SYDVKM. The chain's CDR3 is CASRGAGGGYF. The CDR3 bases are TGTGCCAGCAGGGGTGCAGGGGGCGGGTACTTC.

The V call is TRBV28, the J call TRBJ2-7; 8 nucleotides align to TRBD1. V was pared by 2 bases and J by 5 bases, with 14 bases of the junction left unmatched. Germline V CDR1 and CDR2: MDHEN, SYDVKM. The CDR3 totals 17 residues. CDR3 nucleotide sequence: TGTGCCAGCAGTTTAGCCCCCAAGGACAGGGTAAACAACGAGCAGTACTTC. Amino acids: CASSLAPKDRVNNEQYF. The complete variable domain, with remaining parts taken from reference TRBV28 and TRBJ2-7, reads DVKVTQSSRYLVKRTGEKVFLECVQDMDHENMFWYRQDPGLGLRLIYFSYDVKMKEKGDIPEGYSVSREKKERFSLILESASTNQTSMYLCASSLAPKDRVNNEQYFGPGTRLTVT.

The chain combines TRBV20-1 with TRBJ2-7, with 9 bases matching TRBD2. The CDR3 length is 16 residues. CDR1 is DFQATT and CDR2 is SNEGSKA in the germline V gene (reference sequence). J lost 7 bases, V lost 4 bases, and 17 bases had no gene match. The chain's CDR3 is CSAIYMAGGTLREQYF. DNA for the CDR3: TGCAGTGCTATTTATATGGCGGGGGGGACCTTACGGGAGCAGTACTTC.

Comment on this clonotype: This clone may be a read error of a much larger clone one base away. This chain joins TRBV10-3 and TRBJ2-5, with D possibly being TRBD2 (6 bases). This CDR3 contains 14 residues. Germline V gene sequence: CDR1 ENHRY, CDR2 SYGVKD. V was trimmed by 3 bases and J by 2 bases, leaving 10 bases between them. CDR3 amino acids: CAISDFSGQETQYF. DNA of the CDR3: TGTGCCATCAGTGACTTTAGCGGTCAAGAGACCCAGTACTTC.

The chain carries TRBV11-2 and TRBJ1-1, with a possible D match to TRBD1 (6 bases). Trimming pared 4 bases from V and 7 bases from J, leaving 13 bases between. The CDR3 runs to 13 residues. Per the germline V gene, CDR1 is SGHAT and CDR2 is FQNNGV. CDR3 nucleotide sequence: TGTGCCAGCAGCTACAGGGAGGTGGGTGAAGCTTTCTTT. The encoded protein is CASSYREVGEAFF. The full variable domain, its missing parts supplied by reference TRBV11-2 and TRBJ1-1, is EAGVAQSPRYKIIEKRQSVAFWCNPISGHATLYWYQQILGQGPKLLIQFQNNGVVDDSQLPKDRFSAERLKGVDSTLKIQPAKLEDSAVYLCASSYREVGEAFFGQGTRLTVV.

The chain couples TRBV6-6 to TRBJ1-5; perhaps TRBD1 as D (6 bases). The CDR3 loop spans 14 amino acids. Deletions cut 7 bases from V and 2 bases from J, with 12 bases between. Germline V gene sequence: CDR1 MNHNY, CDR2 SVGAGI (reference sequence). In DNA, the CDR3 is TGTGCCAGCAACACGGCAGGGGGCAATCAGCCCCAGCATTTT. Protein: CASNTAGGNQPQHF.

On this clonotype: A much larger clone is a single base away; this may be a read error. The chain recombines TRBV29-1 with TRBJ2-7, with a possible D match to TRBD1 (6 bases). This CDR3 spans 11 amino acids. Germline loops: CDR1 SQVTM, CDR2 ANQGSEA. The CDR3 coding sequence is TGCGGCGTTGAAGGGGGCTACGAGCAGTACTTC. This codes for CGVEGGYEQYF.

Details on this clonotype: Since no conserved phenylalanine or tryptophan closes the CDR3, a read error is the likely cause. The chain uses TRBV3-1 and TRBJ2-5; TRBD1 agrees at 7 bases. CDR1 and CDR2 (germline): LGHDT, YNNKEL (reference sequence). V lost 0 bases to trimming and J lost 5 bases; unmatched junction nucleotides: 3. The CDR3 is 14 residues long. In nucleotides, the CDR3 is TGTGCCAGCAGCCAAGATAGGGGGCGGGAGACCCAGTACCTC. Translated: CASSQDRGRETQYL.

The chain combines TRBV10-3 with TRBJ1-2, with D perhaps TRBD1 (6 bases). Germline values: CDR1 ENHRY, CDR2 SYGVKD. The CDR3 covers 15 residues. The V end lost 0 bases, the J end lost 6 bases, and 14 bases lay between the germline ends. For the CDR3, the DNA is TGTGCCATCAGTGAGTCGAGGGGGAACCCCCATGGCTACACCTTC. Translated: CAISESRGNPHGYTF.

The chain has TRBV18 and TRBJ1-2, with D maybe TRBD1 (6 bases). Looked up from germline, CDR1 is KGHSH and CDR2 is LQKENI. Trimming left V 5 bases short and J 8 bases short, with 15 bases between. The CDR3 covers 13 residues. The CDR3 DNA reads TGTGCCAGCTCATCGTACAGGGCCGGCGGCTACACCTTC. Translated: CASSSYRAGGYTF.

There are a few counts of this clonotype. The V gene is TRBV6-6, the J gene TRBJ2-1; the match to TRBD1 covers 11 bases. This CDR3 is 14 amino acids long. With V trimmed by 5 bases and J by 8 bases, 5 bases remained unmatched. CDR1 is MNHNY, CDR2 SVGAGI, per germline (reference sequence). Here the CDR3 DNA reads TGTGCCAGCAGTATGGGACAGGGGGGCGATGAGCAGTTCTTC. Residues: CASSMGQGGDEQFF.

This clonotype has just one count. This chain uses TRBV7-9 with TRBJ1-5; TRBD1 agrees at 8 bases. The CDR3 has 15 amino acids. Germline V gives CDR1 SEHNR, CDR2 FQNEAQ (reference sequence). The J segment lost 0 bases and the V segment lost 5 bases, leaving 3 bases of the junction unmatched. The CDR3, as DNA: TGTGCCAGCAGCGACAGGGGTACTAGCAATCAGCCCCAGCATTTT. It specifies CASSDRGTSNQPQHF.

This clonotype appeared a few times. The chain joins TRBV5-1 to TRBJ1-2; D possibly corresponds to TRBD1 (6 bases). Looked up from germline, CDR1 is SGHRS and CDR2 is YFSETQ. Trimming shortened V by 3 bases and J by 6 bases, and 12 bases separated the two germline ends. The length of the CDR3 is 13 residues. The CDR3 DNA sequence: TGCGCCAGCAGCTACCTAAACAGGGATGGCTACACCTTC. Translation: CASSYLNRDGYTF.